This TCR beta chain was identified in a study of cytomegalovirus exposure and HLA in healthy donors. The method was immunoSEQ multiplex PCR; TCRdb's version includes in-frame clones alone and lacks a portion of them. The sample includes 120,000 or so clones, approximately 89% of them seen just once. Trimming took 6 bases from V and 5 from J, leaving 11 bases between them. CDR1 and CDR2 from the germline V gene are SNHLY and FYNNEI. The CDR3 runs to 13 residues. Material: PBMCs. The receptor's source is a man in his late teens or twenties in good health and CMV-seronegative. The rearrangement uses TRBV2 and TRBJ1-5; no reliable D call. For the CDR3, the DNA is TGTGCCAGCAGCCCCAATATAGATCAGCCCCAGCATTTT. Encoded protein: CASSPNIDQPQHF.